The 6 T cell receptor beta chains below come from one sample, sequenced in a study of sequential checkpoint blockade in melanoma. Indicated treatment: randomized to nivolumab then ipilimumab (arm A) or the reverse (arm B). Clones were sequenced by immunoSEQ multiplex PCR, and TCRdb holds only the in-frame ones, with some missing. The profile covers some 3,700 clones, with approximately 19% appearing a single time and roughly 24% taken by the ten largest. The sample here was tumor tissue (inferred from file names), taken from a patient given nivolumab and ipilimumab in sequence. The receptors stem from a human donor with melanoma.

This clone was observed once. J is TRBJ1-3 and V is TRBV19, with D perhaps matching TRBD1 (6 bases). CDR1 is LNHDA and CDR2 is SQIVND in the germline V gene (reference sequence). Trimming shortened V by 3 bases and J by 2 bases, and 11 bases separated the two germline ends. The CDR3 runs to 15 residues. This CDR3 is CASSIGTGPGNTIYF. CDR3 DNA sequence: TGTGCCAGTAGTATTGGCACAGGGCCTGGAAACACCATATATTTT.

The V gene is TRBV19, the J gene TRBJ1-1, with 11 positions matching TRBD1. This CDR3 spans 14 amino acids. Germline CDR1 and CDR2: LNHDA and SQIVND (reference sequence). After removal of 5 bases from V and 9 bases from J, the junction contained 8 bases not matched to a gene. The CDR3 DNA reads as TGTGCCAGTAGTTTAACCGGGACAGGGGGAAAAGCTTTCTTT. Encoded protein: CASSLTGTGGKAFF.

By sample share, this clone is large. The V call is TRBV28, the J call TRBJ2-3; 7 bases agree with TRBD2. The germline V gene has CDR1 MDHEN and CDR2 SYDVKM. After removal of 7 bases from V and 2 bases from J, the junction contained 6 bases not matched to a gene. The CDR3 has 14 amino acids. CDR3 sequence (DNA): TGTGCCAGCACCTACGGGGGGTACACAGATACGCAGTATTTT. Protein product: CASTYGGYTDTQYF.

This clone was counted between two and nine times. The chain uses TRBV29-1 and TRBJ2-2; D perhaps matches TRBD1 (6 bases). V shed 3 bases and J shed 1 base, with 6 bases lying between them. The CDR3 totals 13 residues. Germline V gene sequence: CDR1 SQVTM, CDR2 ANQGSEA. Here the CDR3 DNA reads TGCAGCGTTGAGGGACAGAACACCGGGGAGCTGTTTTTT. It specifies CSVEGQNTGELFF.

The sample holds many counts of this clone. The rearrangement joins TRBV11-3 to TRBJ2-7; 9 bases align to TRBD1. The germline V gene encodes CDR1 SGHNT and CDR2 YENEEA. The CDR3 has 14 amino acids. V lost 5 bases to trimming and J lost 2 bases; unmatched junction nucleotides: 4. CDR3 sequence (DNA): TGTGCCAGCAGCACATGGACAGGGGCCTACGAGCAGTACGTC. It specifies CASSTWTGAYEQYV.

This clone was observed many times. CDR3 residues: CASSLGGSSVGTQYF. The CDR3 DNA follows: TGTGCCAGCAGCTTAGGCGGTTCTTCTGTGGGGACCCAGTACTTC. The chain recombines TRBV11-3 with TRBJ2-5, with no clear D. Germline V gene sequence: CDR1 SGHNT, CDR2 YENEEA. This CDR3 is built from 15 residues. Trimming left V 1 base short and J 7 bases short, with 16 bases between.